In this sample, the clone carrying this TCR beta chain turned up a few times. The antigen is undetermined. Germline CDR1 reads SGHRS; CDR2 reads YFSETQ. The germline V and J ends were trimmed by 4 bases and 1 base, with 14 bases remaining between them. The CDR3 is made up of 15 amino acids. The data derive from a study of T-cell memory formation after mild COVID-19. Broader study findings: Some responding clones appeared in pre-infection memory, suggesting cross-reactive memory joined.

TCRdb fed the 5' RACE reads into MiXCR, producing one record per CDR3 protein. The sample holds 300,000 to 400,000 distinct CDR3 sequences, over 13% seen once. This sequence joins TRBV5-1 and TRBJ2-5; possibly TRBD2 for D (5 bases). What was sequenced was PBMCs or a T cell subset sorted from them (not recorded which). The sequence derives from a man younger than 30 who had mild COVID-19 (a few samples of this study predate the infection). Cell type and time point are not known. The CDR3 loop is CASSHLERVQETQYF. The CDR3 coding sequence is TGCGCCAGCAGCCACCTTGAGAGGGTCCAAGAGACCCAGTACTTC. The full variable domain, completed using reference TRBV5-1 and TRBJ2-5, is KAGVTQTPRYLIKTRGQQVTLSCSPISGHRSVSWYQQTPGQGLQFLFEYFSETQRNKGNFPGRFSGRQFSNSRSEMNVSTLELGDSALYLCASSHLERVQETQYFGPGTRLLVL.